The clone carrying this TCR beta chain was found a few times. Its antigen is as yet unknown. This sample was taken from a study of identical twins. Study outcomes and limitations: Out-of-frame alpha sequences shared by twins were enriched for low generation probability.

The CDR3 has 14 residues. Trimming shortened V by 2 bases and J by 1 base, and 6 bases separated the two germline ends. One entry per CDR3 protein results from TCRdb running MiXCR on the 5' RACE reads. The top ten clones hold approximately 9.3% of a sample with under 300,000 distinct CDR3 sequences, over 12% of them seen once. The chain couples TRBV12-3 or TRBV12-4 to TRBJ1-3, with D uncertain. Sample: memory (CD45RO+) T cells sorted from blood. This receptor was identified in a woman under 30 in good health. This CDR3 is CASSLLGSGNTIYF. CDR3 in DNA: TGTGCCAGCAGTTTACTGGGTTCTGGAAACACCATATATTTT.